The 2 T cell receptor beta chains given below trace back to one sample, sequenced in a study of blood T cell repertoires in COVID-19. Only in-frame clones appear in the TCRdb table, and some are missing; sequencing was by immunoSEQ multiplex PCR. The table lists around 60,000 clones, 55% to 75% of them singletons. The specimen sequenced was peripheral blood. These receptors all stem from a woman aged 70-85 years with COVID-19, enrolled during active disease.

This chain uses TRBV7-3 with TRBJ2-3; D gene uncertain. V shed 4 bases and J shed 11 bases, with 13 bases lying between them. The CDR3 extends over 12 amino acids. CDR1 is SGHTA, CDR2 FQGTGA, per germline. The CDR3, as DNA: TGTGCCAGCAGCTCCCCTCTTAGCAGGCAGTATTTT. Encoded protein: CASSSPLSRQYF.

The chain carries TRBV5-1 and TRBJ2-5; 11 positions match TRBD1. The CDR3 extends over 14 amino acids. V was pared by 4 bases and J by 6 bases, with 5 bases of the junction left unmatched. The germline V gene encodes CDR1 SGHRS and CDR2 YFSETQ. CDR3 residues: CASSTGQGAKTQYF. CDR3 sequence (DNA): TGCGCCAGCAGCACCGGACAGGGGGCGAAGACCCAGTACTTC. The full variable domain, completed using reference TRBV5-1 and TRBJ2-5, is KAGVTQTPRYLIKTRGQQVTLSCSPISGHRSVSWYQQTPGQGLQFLFEYFSETQRNKGNFPGRFSGRQFSNSRSEMNVSTLELGDSALYLCASSTGQGAKTQYFGPGTRLLVL.